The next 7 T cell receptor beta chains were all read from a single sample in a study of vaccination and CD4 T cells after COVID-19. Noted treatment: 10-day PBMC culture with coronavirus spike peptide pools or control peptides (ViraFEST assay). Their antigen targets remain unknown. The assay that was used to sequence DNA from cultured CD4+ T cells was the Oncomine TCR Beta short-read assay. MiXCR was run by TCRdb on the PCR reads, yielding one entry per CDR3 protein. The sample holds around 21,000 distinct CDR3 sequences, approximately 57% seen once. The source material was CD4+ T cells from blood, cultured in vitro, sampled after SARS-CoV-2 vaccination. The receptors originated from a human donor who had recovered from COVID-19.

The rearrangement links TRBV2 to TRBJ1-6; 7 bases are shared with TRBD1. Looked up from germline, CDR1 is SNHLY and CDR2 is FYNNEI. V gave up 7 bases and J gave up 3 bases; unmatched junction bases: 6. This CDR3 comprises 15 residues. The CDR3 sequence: CASTGGTVYNSPLHF. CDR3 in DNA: TGTGCCAGCACCGGAGGGACAGTCTATAATTCACCCCTCCACTTT. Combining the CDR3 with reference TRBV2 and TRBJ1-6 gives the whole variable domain EPEVTQTPSHQVTQMGQEVILRCVPISNHLYFYWYRQILGQKVEFLVSFYNNEISEKSEIFDDQFSVERPDGSNFTLKIRSTKLEDSAMYFCASTGGTVYNSPLHFGNGTRLTVT.

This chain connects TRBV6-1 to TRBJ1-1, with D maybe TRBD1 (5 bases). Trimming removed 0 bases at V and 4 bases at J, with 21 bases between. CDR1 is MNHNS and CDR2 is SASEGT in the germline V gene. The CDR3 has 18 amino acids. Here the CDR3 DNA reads TGTGCCAGCAGTGAAGCGCTTTTGCCAGGGAGGAGGAGCACTGAAGCTTTCTTT. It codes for CASSEALLPGRRSTEAFF.

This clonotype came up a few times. In nucleotides, the CDR3 is TGTGCCAGCAATATGGTGTACGAGCAGTACTTC. This codes for CASNMVYEQYF. The gene calls are TRBV6-1 and TRBJ2-7; no reliable D call. Germline loops: CDR1 MNHNS, CDR2 SASEGT. Trimming took off 7 bases at V and 4 bases at J, with 8 bases between the two ends. The CDR3 is 11 amino acids.

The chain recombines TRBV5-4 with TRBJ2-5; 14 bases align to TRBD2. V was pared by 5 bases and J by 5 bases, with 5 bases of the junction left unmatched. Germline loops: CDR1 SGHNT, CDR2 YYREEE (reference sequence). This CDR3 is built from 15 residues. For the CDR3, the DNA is TGTGCCAGCAGGGGGACTAGCGGGGGATGGGAGACCCAGTACTTC. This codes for CASRGTSGGWETQYF.

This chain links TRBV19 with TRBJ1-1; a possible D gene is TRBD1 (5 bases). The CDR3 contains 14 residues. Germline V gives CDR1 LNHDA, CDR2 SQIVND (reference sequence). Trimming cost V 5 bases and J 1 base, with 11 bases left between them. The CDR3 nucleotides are TGTGCCAGTAGTCCCCGGGGGGGGAACACTGAAGCTTTCTTT. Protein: CASSPRGGNTEAFF.

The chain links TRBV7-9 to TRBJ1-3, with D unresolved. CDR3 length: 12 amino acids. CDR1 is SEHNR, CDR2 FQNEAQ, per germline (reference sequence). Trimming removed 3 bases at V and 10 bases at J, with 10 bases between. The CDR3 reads CASSLSGRTIYF. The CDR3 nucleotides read TGTGCCAGCAGCTTGTCAGGAAGGACCATATATTTT.

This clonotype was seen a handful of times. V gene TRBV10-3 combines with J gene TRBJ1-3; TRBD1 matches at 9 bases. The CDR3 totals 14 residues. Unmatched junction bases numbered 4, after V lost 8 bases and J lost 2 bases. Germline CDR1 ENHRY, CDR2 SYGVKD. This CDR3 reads CAIQQGATGNTIYF. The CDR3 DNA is TGTGCCATCCAACAGGGGGCTACTGGAAACACCATATATTTT.